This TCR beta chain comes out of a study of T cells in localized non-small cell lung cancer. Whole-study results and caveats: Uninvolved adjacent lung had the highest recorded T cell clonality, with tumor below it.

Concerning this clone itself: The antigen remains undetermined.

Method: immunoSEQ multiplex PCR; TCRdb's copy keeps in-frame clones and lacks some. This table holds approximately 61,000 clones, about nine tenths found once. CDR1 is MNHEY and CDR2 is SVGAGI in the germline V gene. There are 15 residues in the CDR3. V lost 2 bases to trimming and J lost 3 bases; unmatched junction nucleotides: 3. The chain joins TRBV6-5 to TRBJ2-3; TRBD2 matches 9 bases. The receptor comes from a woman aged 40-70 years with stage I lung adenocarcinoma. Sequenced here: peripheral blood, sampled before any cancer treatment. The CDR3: CASSYILAGTDTQYF. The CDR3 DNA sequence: TGTGCCAGCAGTTACATCCTAGCGGGGACAGATACGCAGTATTTT.